Each of the 23 T cell receptor beta chains below was sequenced from the same sample in a study of beta chain features in type 1 diabetes listed by TCRdb under 2018. The receptor library was made with the immunoSEQ multiplex PCR assay. The High Capacity cDNA Reverse Transcription Kit was used to reverse transcribe all of the isolated RNA, meaning that expressed TCRB transcripts were what got sequenced. TCRdb stores this immuneACCESS table with in-frame sequences only. Part of the clones is absent; in the studies checked, under half of the shortfall reflects unresolved V genes, and no reason is known for the rest. The sample table lists 810,000 or so clones, roughly 16% of them with a count of one. The ten largest make up 0.02% to 0.025% of the sample. Sequenced material: naive CD4+ T cells from blood. The sample's cell subset or site label is to be understood as: true naive CD4+ T cells. All receptors come from a young woman in good health.

There are a few counts of this clone. The rearrangement links TRBV7-9 to TRBJ2-1, with TRBD1 matching 8 bases. The CDR3 is made up of 13 amino acids. With 5 bases clipped from V and 5 bases from J, the junction kept 2 bases outside the gene matches. Per germline, CDR1 SEHNR and CDR2 FQNEAQ (reference sequence). CDR3: CASSGTGNNEQFF. In DNA form, the CDR3 reads TGTGCCAGCAGCGGGACAGGTAACAATGAGCAGTTCTTC.

The V call is TRBV27, the J call TRBJ1-1; D is possibly TRBD1 (5 bases). The V end was cut by 5 bases, the J end by 0 bases, with 19 bases between. CDR3 length equals 17 residues. CDR1 and CDR2 (germline): MNHEY, SMNVEV (reference sequence). The CDR3, as DNA: TGTGCCAGCAGTGACGGACACCGATGGGGTGTGAACACTGAAGCTTTCTTT. Translated, it gives CASSDGHRWGVNTEAFF.

This clone has more than one count but fewer than ten. The rearrangement joins TRBV10-3 to TRBJ1-1; D might be TRBD1 (5 bases). The CDR3 has 13 residues. Germline assignment: CDR1 ENHRY and CDR2 SYGVKD. V dropped 3 bases and J dropped 8 bases, with 13 bases sitting between them. CDR3 loop: CAISDRDPQEAFF. The DNA for the CDR3 is TGTGCCATCAGTGATCGGGACCCCCAAGAAGCTTTCTTT.

This clone was found a few times. The chain carries TRBV5-1 and TRBJ2-4; D is perhaps TRBD1 or TRBD2 (5 bases each). CDR3 length: 14 residues. Germline assignment: CDR1 SGHRS and CDR2 YFSETQ. V dropped 4 bases and J dropped 9 bases, with 17 bases sitting between them. CDR3 sequence: CASSPEGSVSIQYF. Here the CDR3 DNA reads TGCGCCAGCAGCCCCGAGGGGTCAGTAAGCATTCAGTACTTC.

A few counts support this clone. The sample carries other DNA sequences with the same CDR3. The gene calls are TRBV5-1 and TRBJ2-3; the match to TRBD2 covers 8 bases. V lost 0 bases to trimming and J lost 3 bases; unmatched junction nucleotides: 6. Germline CDR1 and CDR2: SGHRS and YFSETQ. This CDR3 spans 16 amino acids. CDR3 DNA: TGCGCCAGCAGCTTGGCCATAAGCGGGAGTACAGATACGCAGTATTTT. This encodes CASSLAISGSTDTQYF.

V is TRBV5-1 and J is TRBJ2-2; the match to TRBD2 covers 9 bases. The CDR3 length is 17 residues. V dropped 4 bases and J dropped 0; count of bases not matched to a gene: 7. From germline, CDR1 is SGHRS and CDR2 YFSETQ. CDR3 amino acids: CASSARLAEANTGELFF. The DNA for the CDR3 is TGCGCCAGCAGCGCCCGACTAGCGGAAGCGAACACCGGGGAGCTGTTTTTT.

This clone has a handful of counts. The gene calls are TRBV9 and TRBJ2-6; D call uncertain. This CDR3 comprises 16 residues. Germline CDR1 reads SGDLS; CDR2 reads YYNGEE. The V end lost 3 bases, the J end lost 0 bases, and 10 bases lay between the germline ends. CDR3 amino acids: CASSERFFSGANVLTF. The CDR3 DNA sequence: TGTGCCAGCAGCGAAAGATTCTTCTCTGGGGCCAACGTCCTGACTTTC. Variable domain in full (rest from reference TRBV9 and TRBJ2-6): DSGVTQTPKHLITATGQRVTLRCSPRSGDLSVYWYQQSLDQGLQFLIQYYNGEERAKGNILERFSAQQFPDLHSELNLSSLELGDSALYFCASSERFFSGANVLTFGAGSRLTVL.

The chain has TRBV2 and TRBJ2-7, with 7 bases identical to TRBD1. CDR1 and CDR2 from the germline V gene are SNHLY and FYNNEI. The CDR3 is 15 residues long. The trim removed 7 bases at V and 0 bases at J, leaving 9 bases unmatched. The CDR3 spells CASIADRSYSYEQYF. The CDR3 DNA follows: TGTGCCAGCATTGCGGACAGGTCCTACTCCTACGAGCAGTACTTC. Using reference TRBV2 and TRBJ2-7 for the parts outside the CDR3, the full variable domain is EPEVTQTPSHQVTQMGQEVILRCVPISNHLYFYWYRQILGQKVEFLVSFYNNEISEKSEIFDDQFSVERPDGSNFTLKIRSTKLEDSAMYFCASIADRSYSYEQYFGPGTRLTVT.

Points on this clone: Other DNA sequences in the same sample also yield this CDR3. The CDR3 reads CASSLAGATDTQYF. CDR3 coding DNA: TGTGCCAGCTCCTTAGCGGGAGCCACAGATACGCAGTATTTT. The J gene is TRBJ2-3, the V gene TRBV6-5; 9 bases line up with TRBD2. This CDR3 contains 14 residues. V lost 8 bases and J lost 2; bases outside the gene matches: 5. Germline values: CDR1 MNHEY, CDR2 SVGAGI.

As regards this clone: An end of the junction differs from the germline gene, which may be a read error. The CDR3 protein is CVSSMAREYGYTF. The CDR3 DNA follows: TGTGTCAGCAGCATGGCAAGGGAATATGGCTACACCTTC. This chain connects TRBV7-8 to TRBJ1-2; no reliable D call. CDR3 size: 13 residues. CDR1 SGHVS and CDR2 FQNEAQ come from the germline V gene.

The chain has TRBV18 and TRBJ2-5, with 10 positions matching TRBD2. Germline CDR1 is KGHSH and CDR2 is LQKENI. Trimming removed 5 bases from V and 2 bases from J; junction bases left unmatched: 11. This CDR3 has 17 amino acids. The CDR3 bases are TGTGCCAGCTCATCTCGAGTCAGCGGGGGGGGACAAGAGACCCAGTACTTC. This gives the protein CASSSRVSGGGQETQYF.

This sequence joins TRBV28 and TRBJ2-5; perhaps TRBD2 as D (5 bases). CDR1 is MDHEN, CDR2 SYDVKM, per germline. V shed 6 bases and J shed 5 bases, with 13 bases lying between them. CDR3 length equals 13 residues. The chain's CDR3 is CASRSPQRETQYF. The CDR3, as DNA: TGTGCCAGCAGATCCCCTCAGCGGGAGACCCAGTACTTC.

The CDR3 loop reads CASSLRTGAWDEQFF. The CDR3 DNA reads TGTGCCAGCAGCCTCAGGACAGGGGCCTGGGATGAGCAGTTCTTC. The chain has TRBV7-2 and TRBJ2-1, with TRBD1 identical over 9 bases. The CDR3 extends over 15 amino acids. With V trimmed by 5 bases and J by 8 bases, 10 bases remained unmatched. Per germline, CDR1 SGHTA and CDR2 FQGNSA.

About this clone itself: Other DNA sequences from this sample encode an identical CDR3 as well. V is TRBV18 and J is TRBJ2-5; D uncertain. Trimming removed 3 bases from V and 4 bases from J, with 6 bases in between. This CDR3 has 12 residues. CDR1 KGHSH and CDR2 LQKENI come from the germline V gene. Written as DNA, the CDR3 is TGTGCCAGCTCACCTCCCGGAGAGACCCAGTACTTC. Its protein product is CASSPPGETQYF.

This sequence joins TRBV14 and TRBJ1-2, with D uncertain. The CDR3 has 16 amino acids. Looked up from germline, CDR1 is SGHDN and CDR2 is FVKESK. Trimming removed 2 bases at V and 4 bases at J, with 17 bases between. The CDR3 nucleotides are TGTGCCAGCAGCCAAACACCTTGGGGATTCGGCTATGGCTACACCTTC. Protein: CASSQTPWGFGYGYTF.

This clone occurred a few times. The J gene is TRBJ1-1, the V gene TRBV28; a weak D match, TRBD1 (5 bases). The V end was cut by 2 bases, the J end by 9 bases, with 13 bases between. The CDR3 runs to 13 residues. Germline-derived CDR1 and CDR2 are MDHEN and SYDVKM. The chain's CDR3 is CASSLSQGRKAFF. The CDR3 nucleotides read TGTGCCAGCAGTTTAAGCCAGGGCCGGAAAGCTTTCTTT.

This clone was seen a few times. V gene TRBV15 combines with J gene TRBJ1-6; tentatively, D is TRBD1 (6 bases). Trimming removed 0 bases at V and 5 bases at J, with 11 bases between. The CDR3 extends over 16 amino acids. Per the germline V gene, CDR1 is LNHNV and CDR2 is YYDKDF (reference sequence). The CDR3: CATSRDGTPNNSPLHF. CDR3 bases: TGTGCCACCAGCAGAGATGGGACACCAAATAATTCACCCCTCCACTTT.

Regarding this clone: The same CDR3 is also encoded by other DNA sequences in this sample. The chain employs TRBV18 and TRBJ2-7, with 13 bases aligning to TRBD2. The V segment lost 0 bases and the J segment 3 bases; nucleotides outside the gene matches: 2. This CDR3 comprises 16 residues. The germline V gene has CDR1 KGHSH and CDR2 LQKENI. CDR3 nucleotide sequence: TGTGCCAGCTCACCACCTGGACTAGCGGGAGACTACGAGCAGTACTTC. Protein sequence: CASSPPGLAGDYEQYF.

This clone appeared a few times. This sequence joins TRBV6-6 and TRBJ2-5; a possible D gene is TRBD2 (6 bases). The germline V gene encodes CDR1 MNHNY and CDR2 SVGAGI (reference sequence). V lost 0 bases to trimming and J lost 2 bases, with 13 bases between them. This CDR3 region has 16 residues. The CDR3 sequence is CASSYSRAGTQETQYF. CDR3 bases: TGTGCCAGCAGTTACTCCCGGGCAGGGACTCAAGAGACCCAGTACTTC.

The V call is TRBV5-4, the J call TRBJ2-7; D is unresolved. CDR1 and CDR2 (germline): SGHNT, YYREEE (reference sequence). V was clipped by 1 base and J by 6 bases, with 14 bases between them. The length of the CDR3 is 14 residues. This CDR3 is CASSLYSPVGEQYF. CDR3 DNA sequence: TGTGCCAGCAGCTTGTACAGTCCGGTCGGCGAGCAGTACTTC.

This clone has more than one count but fewer than ten. V is TRBV10-3 and J is TRBJ1-2; unclear D gene. Germline values: CDR1 ENHRY, CDR2 SYGVKD. Deletions cut 8 bases from V and 2 bases from J, with 12 bases between. This CDR3 region has 13 residues. The CDR3 loop reads CAIRRDQNYGYTF. CDR3 DNA: TGTGCCATCCGGAGGGATCAGAACTATGGCTACACCTTC.

The DNA for the CDR3 is TGTGCCAGCAGCCCTAAGACTAGCGGGAGGGGGGCAGATACGCAGTATTTT. It yields the protein CASSPKTSGRGADTQYF. The V and J genes are TRBV9 and TRBJ2-3; 14 nucleotides match TRBD2. CDR1 and CDR2 from the germline V gene are SGDLS and YYNGEE. V dropped 4 bases and J dropped 4; count of bases not matched to a gene: 8. CDR3 size: 17 residues.

This clone has only a few counts. The CDR3 loop is CATSRDGTSGQETQYF. In DNA form, the CDR3 reads TGTGCCACCAGCAGAGATGGGACTAGCGGACAAGAGACCCAGTACTTC. The chain couples TRBV15 to TRBJ2-5; 11 bases align to TRBD2. This CDR3 contains 16 residues. The V and J ends lost 0 bases and 2 bases, in that order; junction bases with no gene match: 2. Germline V gene data show CDR1 as LNHNV and CDR2 as YYDKDF (reference sequence).